This T cell receptor (beta chain) derives from a study of blood T cell repertoires in COVID-19. Study at large: There were acute and convalescent COVID-19 samples, and they came from the United States, Italy and Spain.

Authors' analysis steps: Reference gene primer amplification gave nucleated cell count estimates. Here immunoSEQ multiplex PCR was the method, and the copy in TCRdb shows in-frame clones only, minus some. D and trimming were read from the DNA, whereas the V and J calls and clone size are those reported in that table. The sample has nearly 200,000 clones; about 83% are singletons. The table lists this clone with a count of one. Trimming left V 0 bases short and J 2 bases short, with 5 bases between. Germline values: CDR1 SGHAT, CDR2 FQNNGV. The CDR3 loop spans 13 amino acids. This chain links TRBV11-2 with TRBJ2-7; D unclear. Sequenced: peripheral blood. The source is a woman in her seventies with active or convalescent COVID-19. The CDR3 protein is CASSLDPPYEQYF. CDR3 DNA sequence: TGTGCCAGCAGCTTAGACCCTCCCTACGAGCAGTACTTC.